This T cell receptor (beta chain) appears in the sequencing data of a study of cytomegalovirus exposure and HLA in healthy donors. CDR1 and CDR2 (germline): SGHTA, FQGNSA. This CDR3 is 17 amino acids long. Unmatched junction bases numbered 3, after V lost 1 base and J lost 2 bases. Primers included in the PCR were 60 Vbeta and 13 Jbeta primers. Assay: immunoSEQ multiplex PCR; the TCRdb copy retains only in-frame clones and omits some. The sample has 150,000 to 200,000 clones; around 80% are singletons. Whereas donors were nominally healthy upon sampling, unrecorded immune exposures were probable. About this clone: The target antigen is unknown.

General study results and limits: In a later analysis, productive TCRs from donors in an Asian-associated ancestry cluster reportedly carried fewer N-insertions than the cohort mean. Earlier results showed most TCR beta V segments being productive about 90% or about 30% of the time.

The chain has TRBV7-2 and TRBJ2-3; TRBD2 agrees at 13 bases. The sequenced sample consisted of PBMCs. This TCR derives from a male donor in good health and CMV-seropositive. The CDR3 here is CASSLGGLAGHTDTQYF. CDR3 sequence (DNA): TGTGCCAGCAGCTTAGGGGGACTAGCGGGACACACAGATACGCAGTATTTT.